The sequence of this T cell receptor beta chain was determined in a study of blood T cell repertoires in COVID-19. Only in-frame clones appear in the TCRdb table, and some are missing; sequencing was by immunoSEQ multiplex PCR. The table records roughly 450,000 clones, less than 95% of them present only once. Germline V gives CDR1 MNHEY, CDR2 SMNVEV (reference sequence). The length of the CDR3 is 14 residues. Trimming took 10 bases from V and 6 from J; bases not matched to a gene: 11. Sequences were obtained from PBMCs or T cells enriched from blood (not recorded which). V is TRBV27 and J is TRBJ2-1; TRBD1 aligns across 8 bases. This receptor was obtained from a young man who had recovered from COVID-19. The CDR3 loop reads CATGPGTGSNEQFF. Written as DNA, the CDR3 is TGTGCCACCGGACCCGGGACAGGCTCCAATGAGCAGTTCTTC.